This T cell receptor beta chain originates from a study of cytomegalovirus exposure and HLA in healthy donors. The ends were cut back, 0 bases at V and 5 bases at J, with 20 bases in the middle. CDR3 length: 17 amino acids. Germline CDR1 KGHSH, CDR2 LQKENI. The primer mix had 60 Vbeta and 13 Jbeta primers. Clones were read by immunoSEQ multiplex PCR, and TCRdb kept only the in-frame ones, dropping some. The data hold some 150,000 clones, with around 79% observed a single time. This clone was found a few times. Its antigen is not identified. The study's findings and limits: The CMV antigen specificity of three CMV-associated chains was confirmed through in vitro analysis. Using a false discovery rate of 0.05, a later analysis showed that 15,000 to 20,000 TCR beta sequences were associated with HLA alleles. The productive fraction for most TCR beta V segments was about 87% or about 30% in an earlier analysis.

The sample was PBMCs. The chain links TRBV18 to TRBJ2-7; TRBD1 is a possible D gene (8 bases). This sequence was found in a man under 40 in good health and CMV-seropositive. As DNA, the CDR3 is TGTGCCAGCTCACCACCGGGCAAGCATACAGGGGGGGACGAGCAGTACTTC. Translation gives CASSPPGKHTGGDEQYF.